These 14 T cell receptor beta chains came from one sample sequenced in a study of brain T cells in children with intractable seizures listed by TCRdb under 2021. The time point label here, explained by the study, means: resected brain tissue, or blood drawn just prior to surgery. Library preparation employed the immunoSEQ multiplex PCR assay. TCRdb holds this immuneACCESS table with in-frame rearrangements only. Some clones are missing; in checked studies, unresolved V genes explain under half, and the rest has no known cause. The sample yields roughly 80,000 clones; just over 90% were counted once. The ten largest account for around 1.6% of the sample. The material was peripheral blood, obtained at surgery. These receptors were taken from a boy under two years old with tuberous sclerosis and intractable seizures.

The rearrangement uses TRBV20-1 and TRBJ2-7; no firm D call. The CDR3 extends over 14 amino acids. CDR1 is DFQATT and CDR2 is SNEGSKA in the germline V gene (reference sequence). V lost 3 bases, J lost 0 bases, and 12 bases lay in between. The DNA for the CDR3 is TGCAGTGCTAGTGCGCAGGCGAGCTCCTACGAGCAGTACTTC. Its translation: CSASAQASSYEQYF.

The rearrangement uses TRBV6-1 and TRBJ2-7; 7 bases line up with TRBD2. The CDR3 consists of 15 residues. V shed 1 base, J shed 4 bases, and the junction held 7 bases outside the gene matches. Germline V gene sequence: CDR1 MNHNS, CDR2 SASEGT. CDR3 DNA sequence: TGTGCCAGCAGTGAAGGGGCTAGCGGACTTTACGAGCAGTACTTC. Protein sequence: CASSEGASGLYEQYF.

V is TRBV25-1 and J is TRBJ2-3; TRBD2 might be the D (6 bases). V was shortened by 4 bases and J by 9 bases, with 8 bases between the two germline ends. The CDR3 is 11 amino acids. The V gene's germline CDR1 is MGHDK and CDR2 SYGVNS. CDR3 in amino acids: CASSGGGTQYF. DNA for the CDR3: TGTGCCAGCAGTGGTGGAGGGACGCAGTATTTT.

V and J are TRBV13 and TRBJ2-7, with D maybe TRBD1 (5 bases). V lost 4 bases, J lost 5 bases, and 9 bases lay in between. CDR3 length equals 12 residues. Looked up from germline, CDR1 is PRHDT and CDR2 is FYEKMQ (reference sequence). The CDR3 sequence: CASSSVGDEQYF. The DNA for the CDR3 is TGTGCCAGCAGCTCAGTAGGGGACGAGCAGTACTTC.

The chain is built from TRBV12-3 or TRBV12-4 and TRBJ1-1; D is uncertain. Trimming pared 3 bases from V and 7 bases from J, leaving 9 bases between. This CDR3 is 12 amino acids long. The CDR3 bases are TGTGCCAGCAGTTTTGGTCTTAGTGAAGCTTTCTTT. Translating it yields CASSFGLSEAFF.

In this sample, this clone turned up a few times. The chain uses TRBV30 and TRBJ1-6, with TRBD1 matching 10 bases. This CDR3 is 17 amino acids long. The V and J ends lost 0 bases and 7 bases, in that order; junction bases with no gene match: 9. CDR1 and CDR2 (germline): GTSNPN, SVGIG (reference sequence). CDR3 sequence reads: CAWSVPLPGQGNSPLHF. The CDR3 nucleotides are TGTGCCTGGAGTGTACCTCTGCCGGGACAGGGGAATTCACCCCTCCACTTT.

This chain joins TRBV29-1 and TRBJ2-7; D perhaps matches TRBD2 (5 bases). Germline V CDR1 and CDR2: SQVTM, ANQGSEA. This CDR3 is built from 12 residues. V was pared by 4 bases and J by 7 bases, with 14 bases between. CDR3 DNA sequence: TGCAGCGTTGGGATCGGGCCGGGGGAGCAGTACTTC. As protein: CSVGIGPGEQYF.

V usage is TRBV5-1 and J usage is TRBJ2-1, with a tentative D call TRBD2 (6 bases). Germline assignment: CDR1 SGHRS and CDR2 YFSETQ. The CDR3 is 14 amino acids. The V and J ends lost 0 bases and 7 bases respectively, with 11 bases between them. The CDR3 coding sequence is TGCGCCAGCAGCTTGGCGGGGACTTTGAATGAGCAGTTCTTC. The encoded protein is CASSLAGTLNEQFF.

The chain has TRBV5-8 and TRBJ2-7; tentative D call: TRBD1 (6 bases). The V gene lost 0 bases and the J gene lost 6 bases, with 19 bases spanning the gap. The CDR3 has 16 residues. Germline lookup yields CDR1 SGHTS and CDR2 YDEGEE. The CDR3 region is CASSLAEGILGAEQYF. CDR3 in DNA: TGTGCCAGCAGCTTGGCCGAGGGAATACTGGGGGCCGAGCAGTACTTC. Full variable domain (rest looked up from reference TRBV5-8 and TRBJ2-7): EAGVTQSPTHLIKTRGQQATLRCSPISGHTSVYWYQQALGLGLQFLLWYDEGEERNRGNFPPRFSGRQFPNYSSELNVNALELEDSALYLCASSLAEGILGAEQYFGPGTRLTVT.

CDR3 loop: CASSLAGGYNEQFF. The CDR3 DNA reads TGTGCCAGCAGCTTAGCGGGGGGGTACAATGAGCAGTTCTTC. The chain is built from TRBV7-3 and TRBJ2-1; TRBD2 agrees at 9 bases. Per germline, CDR1 SGHTA and CDR2 FQGTGA. CDR3 size: 14 residues. Germline trimming cut 2 bases from V and 4 bases from J; bases unmatched to any gene: 0.

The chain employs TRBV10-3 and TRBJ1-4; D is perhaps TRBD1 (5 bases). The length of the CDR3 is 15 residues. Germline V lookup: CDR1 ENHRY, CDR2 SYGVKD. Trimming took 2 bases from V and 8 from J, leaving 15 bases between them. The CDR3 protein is CAISEQFPGNEKLFF. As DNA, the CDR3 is TGTGCCATCAGTGAGCAGTTCCCAGGGAACGAAAAACTGTTTTTT.

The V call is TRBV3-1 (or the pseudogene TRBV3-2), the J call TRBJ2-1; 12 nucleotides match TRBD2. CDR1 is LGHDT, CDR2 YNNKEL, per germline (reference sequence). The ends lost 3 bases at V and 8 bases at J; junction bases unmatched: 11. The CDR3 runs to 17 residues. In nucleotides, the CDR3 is TGTGCCAGCAGCCACGCCCGGACTAGCGGGATTCGGTATGAGCAGTTCTTC. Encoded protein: CASSHARTSGIRYEQFF.

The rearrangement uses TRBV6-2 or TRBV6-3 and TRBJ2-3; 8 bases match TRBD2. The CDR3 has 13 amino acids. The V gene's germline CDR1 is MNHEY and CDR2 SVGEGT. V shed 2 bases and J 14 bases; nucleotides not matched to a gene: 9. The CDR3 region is CASSYPGGLVWYF. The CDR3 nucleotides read TGTGCCAGCAGTTACCCGGGGGGACTAGTTTGGTATTTT.

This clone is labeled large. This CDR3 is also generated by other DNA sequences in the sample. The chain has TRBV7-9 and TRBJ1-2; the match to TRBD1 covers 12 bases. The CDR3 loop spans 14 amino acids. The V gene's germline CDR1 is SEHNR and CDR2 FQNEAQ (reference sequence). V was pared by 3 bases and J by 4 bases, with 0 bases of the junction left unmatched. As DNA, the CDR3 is TGTGCCAGCAGCTTGGGACAGGGGGCCTATGGCTACACCTTC. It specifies CASSLGQGAYGYTF. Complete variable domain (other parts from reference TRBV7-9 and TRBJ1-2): DTGVSQNPRHKITKRGQNVTFRCDPISEHNRLYWYRQTLGQGPEFLTYFQNEAQLEKSRLLSDRFSAERPKGSFSTLEIQRTEQGDSAMYLCASSLGQGAYGYTFGSGTRLTVV.